This T cell receptor beta chain emerged from a study of CD8+CD57+ T cells in acquired aplastic anemia. Study as a whole: DNA recovered from sorted CD4+ and CD8+ cells had a mean of about 3.5 ug.

Using genomic DNA as the template, TCR beta VDJ and CDR3 profiling was carried out. Using its own MiXCR run on the reads, TCRdb lists one record per CDR3 protein. The sample holds about 220,000 distinct CDR3 sequences, 30% to 40% seen once. Germline V lookup: CDR1 LNHNV, CDR2 YYDKDF (reference sequence). This CDR3 comprises 14 residues. V shed 3 bases and J shed 3 bases, with 11 bases lying between them. The source is a human donor in good health, serving as a control. The rearrangement uses TRBV15 and TRBJ2-5, with D possibly TRBD2 on 5 matching bases. Sequenced input: sorted CD4+, CD8+, or CD8+CD57+ T cells (not recorded which) from PBMCs. The CDR3 sequence: CATSRRSGEETQYF. CDR3 DNA sequence: TGTGCCACCAGCAGGAGGAGCGGTGAAGAGACCCAGTACTTC.